The 17 T cell receptor beta chains listed next were all sequenced from one sample in a study of blood T cell repertoires in COVID-19 (dated by TCRdb to between 2020 and 2021). The library was prepared using the immunoSEQ multiplex PCR assay. Not all clones reach the TCRdb copy of this immuneACCESS table, which keeps in-frame sequences only. Checked studies attribute under half of the gap to unresolved V genes and leave the rest unexplained. The sample records about 380,000 clones, about 90% of which are singletons. In total, the top ten clones hold 6.5% of the sample. Specimen: peripheral blood. The receptors here all came from a man between 18 and 35 years old with active or convalescent COVID-19.

The chain is built from TRBV5-1 and TRBJ2-1; 8 nucleotides agree with TRBD2. V lost 3 bases, J lost 2 bases, and 7 bases stayed unmatched. Germline CDR1 SGHRS, CDR2 YFSETQ. The CDR3 totals 16 residues. The CDR3 loop reads CASSSTSVPPYNEQFF. In DNA, the CDR3 is TGCGCCAGCAGCTCGACTAGCGTTCCCCCCTACAATGAGCAGTTCTTC. Supplemented by reference TRBV5-1 and TRBJ2-1, the full variable domain reads KAGVTQTPRYLIKTRGQQVTLSCSPISGHRSVSWYQQTPGQGLQFLFEYFSETQRNKGNFPGRFSGRQFSNSRSEMNVSTLELGDSALYLCASSSTSVPPYNEQFFGPGTRLTVL.

The chain is built from TRBV11-2 and TRBJ1-2; D is unclear. Trimming removed 5 bases from V and 8 bases from J, with 12 bases in between. The CDR3 runs to 12 residues. Germline assignment: CDR1 SGHAT and CDR2 FQNNGV. This CDR3 reads CASSRETWGYTF. The CDR3 DNA sequence: TGTGCCAGCAGCAGGGAGACCTGGGGCTACACCTTC.

The chain joins TRBV2 to TRBJ2-3, with 11 bases identical to TRBD1. Germline CDR1 and CDR2: SNHLY and FYNNEI. V dropped 6 bases and J dropped 4; count of bases not matched to a gene: 6. This CDR3 is 15 amino acids long. The CDR3 nucleotides read TGTGCCAGCAGGCGGACAGGGGGCTTTGCAGATACGCAGTATTTT. Its protein product is CASRRTGGFADTQYF. Combining the CDR3 with reference TRBV2 and TRBJ2-3 gives the whole variable domain EPEVTQTPSHQVTQMGQEVILRCVPISNHLYFYWYRQILGQKVEFLVSFYNNEISEKSEIFDDQFSVERPDGSNFTLKIRSTKLEDSAMYFCASRRTGGFADTQYFGPGTRLTVL.

This clone showed up just once. The rearrangement uses TRBV4-1 and TRBJ1-1; a weak D match, TRBD1 (6 bases). The CDR3 runs to 14 residues. Germline V CDR1 and CDR2: MGHRA, YSYEKL. The ends were cut back, 3 bases at V and 4 bases at J, with 12 bases in the middle. The CDR3 reads CASSQATGSTEAFF. For the CDR3, the DNA is TGCGCCAGCAGCCAGGCCACAGGGTCCACTGAAGCTTTCTTT.

This chain links TRBV10-2 with TRBJ1-2; no firm D call. V shed 2 bases and J shed 0 bases, with 10 bases lying between them. Germline V gene data show CDR1 as WSHSY and CDR2 as SAAADI. This CDR3 contains 15 residues. The CDR3 DNA reads as TGCGCCAGCAGTGAGCATAGCACCACTAACTATGGCTACACCTTC. It yields the protein CASSEHSTTNYGYTF.

This chain links TRBV6-2 or TRBV6-3 with TRBJ2-4; 12 bases map to TRBD1. Trimming took 6 bases from V and 1 from J; bases not matched to a gene: 13. This CDR3 has 19 amino acids. The germline gives CDR1 MNHEY, CDR2 SVGEGT. The CDR3, as DNA: TGTGCCAGCAGCACAAGGGGGGACAGGGGGCTTTCGGCCAAAAACATTCAGTACTTC. It yields the protein CASSTRGDRGLSAKNIQYF.

This clone was observed a single time. The V and J genes are TRBV7-9 and TRBJ1-1, with a tentative D call TRBD1 (6 bases). CDR1 is SEHNR and CDR2 is FQNEAQ in the germline V gene (reference sequence). CDR3 length: 14 residues. The germline V and J ends were trimmed by 5 bases and 1 base, with 11 bases remaining between them. The CDR3 DNA follows: TGTGCCAGCAGCCCGAACAGGGAGAACACTGAAGCTTTCTTT. Translated, it gives CASSPNRENTEAFF.

The V call is TRBV28, the J call TRBJ1-5, with TRBD1 identical over 8 bases. The CDR3 is 15 residues long. V dropped 8 bases and J dropped 7; count of bases not matched to a gene: 13. Per germline, CDR1 MDHEN and CDR2 SYDVKM. CDR3: CASLFSSTGVQPQHF. The DNA of the CDR3 is TGTGCCAGCCTGTTTTCTTCGACAGGGGTCCAGCCCCAGCATTTT.

Of note for this clone: Distinct nucleotide sequences in the sample also encode this CDR3. The V and J genes are TRBV6-5 and TRBJ1-1; possible D gene TRBD1, 5 bases. The CDR3 contains 13 residues. V was clipped by 6 bases and J by 1 base, with 9 bases between them. Germline loops: CDR1 MNHEY, CDR2 SVGAGI. The CDR3 spells CASSLQGNTEAFF. In DNA form, the CDR3 reads TGTGCCAGCAGCCTGCAGGGGAACACTGAAGCTTTCTTT.

The chain joins TRBV5-4 to TRBJ2-7, with a weak D call TRBD2 (6 bases). Germline loops: CDR1 SGHNT, CDR2 YYREEE (reference sequence). V was clipped by 2 bases and J by 2 bases, with 14 bases between them. The CDR3 runs 15 residues. The CDR3 reads CASSLKRDSAYEQYF. The CDR3 nucleotides are TGTGCCAGCAGCTTAAAACGGGACTCAGCCTACGAGCAGTACTTC.

The gene calls are TRBV6-5 and TRBJ1-3, with 7 bases aligning to TRBD1. CDR1 MNHEY and CDR2 SVGAGI come from the germline V gene. The ends lost 6 bases at V and 3 bases at J; junction bases unmatched: 5. The CDR3 runs to 14 residues. CDR3 sequence: CASRPRTGGNTIYF. DNA for the CDR3: TGTGCCAGCAGACCTCGGACAGGTGGAAACACCATATATTTT.

This clone has just a few counts. The chain carries TRBV28 and TRBJ1-2; D perhaps matches TRBD1 (5 bases). The V and J ends lost 5 bases and 5 bases respectively, with 12 bases between them. The CDR3 totals 13 residues. Germline-derived CDR1 and CDR2 are MDHEN and SYDVKM. CDR3 region: CASSQRGKYGYTF. CDR3 bases: TGTGCCAGCAGTCAGCGGGGGAAGTATGGCTACACCTTC.

J is TRBJ2-2 and V is TRBV6-2 or TRBV6-3, with TRBD2 as a possible D gene (5 bases). The germline gives CDR1 MNHEY, CDR2 SVGEGT. This CDR3 spans 18 amino acids. V was clipped by 4 bases and J by 4 bases, with 22 bases between them. The chain's CDR3 is CASSSQAESQMGTGELFF. Here the CDR3 DNA reads TGTGCCAGCAGTTCTCAAGCGGAATCCCAAATGGGCACCGGGGAGCTGTTTTTT.

The V gene is TRBV9, the J gene TRBJ2-3; TRBD2 matches 10 bases. Per germline, CDR1 SGDLS and CDR2 YYNGEE. The CDR3 is made up of 15 amino acids. The V segment lost 4 bases and the J segment 2 bases; nucleotides outside the gene matches: 4. The CDR3 DNA follows: TGTGCCAGCAGCTACGGACTAGCGGCCACAGATACGCAGTATTTT. Translating it yields CASSYGLAATDTQYF. The full variable domain, with the rest looked up from reference TRBV9 and TRBJ2-3, is DSGVTQTPKHLITATGQRVTLRCSPRSGDLSVYWYQQSLDQGLQFLIQYYNGEERAKGNILERFSAQQFPDLHSELNLSSLELGDSALYFCASSYGLAATDTQYFGPGTRLTVL.

The J gene is TRBJ1-5, the V gene TRBV27; a weak D match, TRBD1 (5 bases). CDR3 length: 15 amino acids. The V end was cut by 6 bases, the J end by 1 base, with 13 bases between. Germline V gene lookup returns CDR1 MNHEY and CDR2 SMNVEV (reference sequence). CDR3 sequence: CASRSQGVSNQPQHF. DNA of the CDR3: TGTGCCAGCAGGTCCCAAGGGGTGAGCAATCAGCCCCAGCATTTT.

V usage is TRBV2 and J usage is TRBJ2-7; perhaps TRBD2 as D (6 bases). This CDR3 is built from 15 residues. Germline V CDR1 and CDR2: SNHLY, FYNNEI. V was cut by 4 bases and J by 0 bases, with 13 bases left in between. The CDR3 DNA follows: TGTGCCAGCAGTGTGGGCGGGGCGCCCTCCTACGAGCAGTACTTC. Its translation: CASSVGGAPSYEQYF. Together with reference TRBV2 and TRBJ2-7, the CDR3 gives the full variable domain: EPEVTQTPSHQVTQMGQEVILRCVPISNHLYFYWYRQILGQKVEFLVSFYNNEISEKSEIFDDQFSVERPDGSNFTLKIRSTKLEDSAMYFCASSVGGAPSYEQYFGPGTRLTVT.

In nucleotides, the CDR3 is TGTGCCAGCAGCCAAGATGCGGGCGGATTGATGAACACTGAAGCTTTCTTT. Translating it yields CASSQDAGGLMNTEAFF. V is TRBV14 and J is TRBJ1-1; D is ambiguous. This CDR3 is 17 amino acids long. Trimming removed 0 bases from V and 0 bases from J, with 14 bases in between. Germline CDR1 and CDR2: SGHDN and FVKESK.